This TCR beta chain was recovered during a study of T-cell reconstitution after alpha-beta-depleted transplantation in children. Study-wide results and caveats: Several hundred rapidly expanded clones from non-depleted graft cells reportedly supplied alpha-beta T cells about two months post-transplant. A year post-transplant, T-cell counts and diversity derived mostly from newly produced T cells.

This CDR3 has 16 amino acids. V lost 2 bases and J 1 base, leaving 12 bases between the germline ends. Germline CDR1 and CDR2: SEHNR and FQNEAQ (reference sequence). Worth noting for this clonotype: Antigen: not known.

TCRbeta library preparation incorporated unique molecular identifiers. In TCRdb, the PCR reads were re-called with MiXCR into one record per CDR3 protein. The sample has about 310,000 distinct CDR3 sequences, roughly 25% seen once. The TCR was taken from a male patient between 5 and 17 years old who had a stem cell transplant for acute lymphoblastic leukemia, so the T cells may come from the graft donor. Sequencing was performed on PBMCs, mostly from graft donor cells, taken 180 days after TCRalphabeta/CD19-depleted stem cell transplant. The chain has TRBV7-9 and TRBJ2-4, with D perhaps matching TRBD1 (5 bases). The CDR3 DNA sequence: TGTGCCAGCAGCTTAATACAGGTCCGGGCCAAAAACATTCAGTACTTC. Translated, it gives CASSLIQVRAKNIQYF.